The 21 T cell receptor beta chains listed next were all sequenced from one sample in a study of monozygotic twins with inflammatory bowel disease. Reprocessing the 5' RACE reads, TCRdb reports a single entry for every CDR3 protein and omits DNA. The sample includes hundreds of thousands of distinct CDR3 sequences. The sequenced sample consisted of blood. These receptors were taken from a human donor with ulcerative colitis or Crohn's disease, or a healthy co-twin of an affected twin (not recorded which).

V gene TRBV30 combines with J gene TRBJ2-3; TCRdb designates TRBD1, a call that cannot be tested without DNA. Germline CDR1 GTSNPN, CDR2 SVGIG (reference sequence). The length of the CDR3 is 14 residues. The CDR3 sequence: CAWKWGTGTDTQYF.

The chain couples TRBV28 to TRBJ1-5; TCRdb picks TRBD1, but there is no DNA to check that call. The CDR3 has 16 amino acids. Germline lookup yields CDR1 MDHEN and CDR2 SYDVKM. This CDR3 reads CASSFQGDQPGKPQHF.

The chain combines TRBV29-1 with TRBJ1-1. CDR3 length equals 13 residues. Germline CDR1 is SQVTM and CDR2 is ANQGSEA. CDR3 sequence: CSVGGALNTEAFF. The complete variable domain, with remaining parts taken from reference TRBV29-1 and TRBJ1-1, reads SAVISQKPSRDICQRGTSLTIQCQVDSQVTMMFWYRQQPGQSLTLIATANQGSEATYESGFVIDKFPISRPNLTFSTLTVSNMSPEDSSIYLCSVGGALNTEAFFGQGTRLTVV.

This chain uses TRBV12-3 or TRBV12-4 with TRBJ1-5; the TCRdb call, TRBD1, lacks DNA for checking. The length of the CDR3 is 14 residues. CDR3 sequence reads: CASSPGRRDQPQHF.

V and J are TRBV18 and TRBJ2-5; TCRdb indicates TRBD1, and absent DNA this call remains unverified. The CDR3 contains 16 residues. CDR1 is KGHSH, CDR2 LQKENI, per germline. The CDR3 loop reads CASSPPQGALQETQYF. Based on the CDR3 plus reference TRBV18 and TRBJ2-5, the full variable domain is NAGVMQNPRHLVRRRGQEARLRCSPMKGHSHVYWYRQLPEEGLKFMVYLQKENIIDESGMPKERFSAEFPKEGPSILRIQQVVRGDSAAYFCASSPPQGALQETQYFGPGTRLLVL.

The chain combines TRBV5-1 with TRBJ2-7; with no DNA, the TCRdb D assignment of TRBD2 cannot be verified. The CDR3 is 16 amino acids. The germline CDR1 and CDR2 sequences are SGHRS and YFSETQ. CDR3: CASTWSEGGSSYEQYF.

The rearrangement joins TRBV2 to TRBJ1-1; no DNA is available, so the TRBD1 call from TCRdb remains unchecked. The CDR3 covers 17 residues. From germline, CDR1 is SNHLY and CDR2 FYNNEI. The CDR3 is CASSEPQGAPGAPEAFF.

The rearrangement links TRBV10-3 to TRBJ2-5; the D call from TCRdb, TRBD1, cannot be confirmed without DNA. The germline CDR1 and CDR2 sequences are ENHRY and SYGVKD. The CDR3 length is 12 residues. The CDR3 protein is CAISTGEETQYF.

V is TRBV6-1 and J is TRBJ2-5. The CDR3 is 14 amino acids. Germline V lookup: CDR1 MNHNS, CDR2 SASEGT. The CDR3 region is CASSEVQVGETQYF.

V and J are TRBV3-1 and TRBJ2-2. From germline, CDR1 is LGHDT and CDR2 YNNKEL (reference sequence). The CDR3 spans 13 residues. This chain's CDR3 is CASSQDRYGELFF.

The chain couples TRBV7-9 to TRBJ2-1; TCRdb returns TRBD2, unconfirmable since there is no DNA. CDR1 and CDR2 from the germline V gene are SEHNR and FQNEAQ (reference sequence). This CDR3 spans 17 amino acids. CDR3 amino acids: CASSLGLLAGGQDEQFF.

The V gene is TRBV27, the J gene TRBJ1-5; TCRdb's D gene call, TRBD1, goes unchecked for lack of DNA. This CDR3 comprises 15 residues. The germline V gene encodes CDR1 MNHEY and CDR2 SMNVEV (reference sequence). The CDR3 reads CASRKTQGVNQPQHF.

The genes are TRBV5-1 and TRBJ2-7; TCRdb returns TRBD2, unconfirmable since there is no DNA. The germline CDR1 and CDR2 sequences are SGHRS and YFSETQ. This CDR3 spans 15 amino acids. CDR3: CASSLSAGLSYEQYF.

The V gene is TRBV12-3 or TRBV12-4, the J gene TRBJ2-7. This CDR3 contains 14 residues. CDR3 protein: CASSLSSHPSEQYF.

The rearrangement uses TRBV20-1 and TRBJ2-3; there is no DNA to check the TCRdb D call of TRBD2. Germline V lookup: CDR1 DFQATT, CDR2 SNEGSKA (reference sequence). The CDR3 has 19 residues. This CDR3 reads CSAEGTSGHQGGFTDTQYF.

The chain combines TRBV5-1 with TRBJ2-2; TCRdb selects TRBD2, and the lack of DNA leaves this call unchecked. The CDR3 is 16 residues long. In germline, CDR1 is SGHRS, CDR2 YFSETQ. This chain's CDR3 is CASSPLSGLNTGELFF.

The gene calls are TRBV28 and TRBJ2-7; TCRdb proposes TRBD2, but this gene call is untestable without DNA. The CDR3 loop spans 17 amino acids. The germline V gene has CDR1 MDHEN and CDR2 SYDVKM. This CDR3 reads CASSSPPGRGDPYEQYF.

The chain is built from TRBV29-1 and TRBJ2-5; TCRdb selects TRBD1, and the lack of DNA leaves this call unchecked. The CDR3 is 15 amino acids. Germline CDR1 reads SQVTM; CDR2 reads ANQGSEA. The chain's CDR3 is CSVEPGTGNQETQYF.

The V call is TRBV5-8, the J call TRBJ1-5. Germline CDR1 reads SGHTS; CDR2 reads YDEGEE. The CDR3 has 14 amino acids. The CDR3 protein is CASSFGSSNQPQHF.

This rearrangement joins TRBV28 to TRBJ2-1; the D call from TCRdb, TRBD1, cannot be confirmed without DNA. The length of the CDR3 is 14 residues. Germline V gene lookup returns CDR1 MDHEN and CDR2 SYDVKM. CDR3 region: CASSSPGQIIIQFF.

The CDR3: CASGAYTNEKLFF. The chain is built from TRBV6-5 and TRBJ1-4. CDR1 MNHEY and CDR2 SVGAGI come from the germline V gene. The CDR3 loop spans 13 amino acids.